This TCR beta chain was captured in a study of spatial heterogeneity in lung cancer. Study-wide findings and caveats: Tumoral mutation counts were tracked by counts of expanded intratumoral alpha and beta TCRs.

TCRdb re-analysed the 5' RACE reads in MiXCR, keeping a single row per CDR3 protein. This sample has about 14,000 distinct CDR3 sequences, with approximately 4.8% found just once. The time point: sample taken at primary tumor resection. The V end lost 3 bases, the J end lost 14 bases, and 19 bases lay between the germline ends. CDR3 length equals 13 residues. Germline V CDR1 and CDR2: WSHSY, SAAADI. This clonotype was counted ten times or more. What it binds is unknown. This beta chain is a stray read from a library made for alpha chains; its abundance is not meaningful. The chain employs TRBV10-2 and TRBJ1-2, with D perhaps TRBD1 (5 bases). The material sequenced was lung tumor tissue, taken at surgery. The TCR originated in a female donor with early-stage non-small cell lung cancer. The CDR3 protein is CASSDSRIGDHTF. The CDR3 bases are TGCGCCAGCAGTGACTCCCGCATCGGGGACCATACCTTC.